This T cell receptor (beta chain) derives from a study of T cell changes during pregnancy in multiple sclerosis. The CDR3 consists of 15 residues. This table comes from immunoSEQ multiplex PCR, and its TCRdb copy is limited to in-frame clones, with some not included. The sample includes 20,000 to 25,000 clones, 75% to 90% of them seen just once. This clone was counted a single time. Sequences were derived from CD4+ T cells from peripheral blood mononuclear cells, sampled in the first trimester of pregnancy. This clonotype was obtained from a female donor in good health, enrolled as a control in a pregnancy study. The genes are TRBV21-1 and TRBJ2-5; TRBD2 was called by the table and not checked on the DNA. TRBV21-1 is annotated as a pseudogene. The CDR3 DNA follows: TGTGCCAGCAGCAACGTACTAGCGGACCTCGAGACCCAGTACTTC. Its translation is CASSNVLADLETQYF.